This T cell receptor beta chain was recorded in a study of blood T cell repertoires in COVID-19. Whole-study context: From T cells, B-cell-depleted T cells, or PBMCs came the material, which was cDNA or gDNA.

The repertoire was sequenced with immunoSEQ multiplex PCR; TCRdb's copy has only in-frame clones and lacks some. The data contain 300,000 or so clones, roughly 86% of them seen just once; the ten biggest clones take up approximately 8%. Germline-derived CDR1 and CDR2 are SEHNR and FQNEAQ (reference sequence). The V end was cut by 1 base, the J end by 2 bases, with 5 bases between. The CDR3 has 13 residues. The rearrangement uses TRBV7-9 and TRBJ1-2; D call uncertain. What was sequenced was peripheral blood. The TCR originated in a woman aged 45-65 years who had recovered from COVID-19. The CDR3 nucleotides read TGTGCCAGCAGCTTAGTACAGAACTATGGCTACACCTTC. Its translation is CASSLVQNYGYTF.